What follows are 30 T cell receptor beta chains derived from one specimen sequenced in a study of cytomegalovirus exposure and HLA in healthy donors. This PCR relied on a set of 60 Vbeta primers and 13 Jbeta primers. Measured with immunoSEQ multiplex PCR; TCRdb has only the in-frame clones, and not every one. This table holds roughly 90,000 clones, 80% found once. Sequenced input: PBMCs. Every receptor here comes from a man between 25 and 39 years old in good health and CMV-seronegative.

This clone was counted only a few times. The rearrangement links TRBV25-1 to TRBJ2-5, with 9 positions matching TRBD1. Germline V gives CDR1 MGHDK, CDR2 SYGVNS. This CDR3 region has 15 residues. Trimming cost V 2 bases and J 9 bases; bases outside gene matches: 10. DNA of the CDR3: TGTGCCAGCAGTGAAACGGACAGGGGAACCGGGGCCCAGTACTTC. This translates into CASSETDRGTGAQYF.

The chain is built from TRBV5-1 and TRBJ1-2; 9 bases fit TRBD1. The CDR3 totals 12 residues. Trimming cost V 4 bases and J 8 bases; bases outside gene matches: 3. Germline V gene lookup returns CDR1 SGHRS and CDR2 YFSETQ. Written as DNA, the CDR3 is TGCGCCAGCAGCCTGGACAGGGGAGGCTACACCTTC. It is translated as CASSLDRGGYTF.

The J gene is TRBJ2-1, the V gene TRBV19, with TRBD2 matching 11 bases. This CDR3 has 15 amino acids. Germline trimming cut 6 bases from V and 3 bases from J; bases unmatched to any gene: 4. Germline V gene lookup returns CDR1 LNHDA and CDR2 SQIVND (reference sequence). DNA for the CDR3: TGTGCCAGTAGCCTGGGACTAGCGGACTACAATGAGCAGTTCTTC. Protein: CASSLGLADYNEQFF. The full variable domain, rest sourced from reference TRBV19 and TRBJ2-1, is DGGITQSPKYLFRKEGQNVTLSCEQNLNHDAMYWYRQDPGQGLRLIYYSQIVNDFQKGDIAEGYSVSREKKESFPLTVTSAQKNPTAFYLCASSLGLADYNEQFFGPGTRLTVL.

V gene TRBV7-2 combines with J gene TRBJ1-3; 7 bases line up with TRBD1. CDR1 and CDR2 (germline): SGHTA, FQGNSA. CDR3 length: 14 amino acids. The J segment lost 2 bases and the V segment lost 5 bases, leaving 3 bases of the junction unmatched. CDR3 sequence: CASSPQGAGNTIYF. The CDR3 DNA follows: TGTGCCAGCAGCCCTCAGGGGGCTGGAAACACCATATATTTT. The whole variable domain, filled in from reference TRBV7-2 and TRBJ1-3, reads GAGVSQSPSNKVTEKGKDVELRCDPISGHTALYWYRQSLGQGLEFLIYFQGNSAPDKSGLPSDRFSAERTGGSVSTLTIQRTQQEDSAVYLCASSPQGAGNTIYFGEGSWLTVV.

The rearrangement uses TRBV5-4 and TRBJ2-7, with D perhaps TRBD2 (6 bases). Germline CDR1 SGHNT, CDR2 YYREEE (reference sequence). V lost 6 bases to trimming and J lost 3 bases, with 19 bases between them. The CDR3 totals 15 residues. CDR3 sequence: CASTPGTEDFYEQYF. For the CDR3, the DNA is TGTGCCAGCACCCCGGGGACTGAGGACTTCTACGAGCAGTACTTC.

J is TRBJ2-5 and V is TRBV7-2; 16 bases are shared with TRBD2. V dropped 2 bases and J dropped 4; count of bases not matched to a gene: 7. CDR3 length equals 18 residues. Germline loops: CDR1 SGHTA, CDR2 FQGNSA. The CDR3 here is CASSLLGTSGGARETQYF. CDR3 DNA sequence: TGTGCCAGCAGCTTATTGGGGACTAGCGGGGGGGCACGAGAGACCCAGTACTTC.

The V call is TRBV30, the J call TRBJ1-5; possible D gene TRBD1, 5 bases. CDR3 length: 14 amino acids. Germline V CDR1 and CDR2: GTSNPN, SVGIG (reference sequence). The ends were cut back, 3 bases at V and 2 bases at J, with 11 bases in the middle. The CDR3 reads CAWRGPSGNQPQHF. CDR3 bases: TGTGCCTGGAGGGGGCCCTCGGGCAATCAGCCCCAGCATTTT.

The chain recombines TRBV5-6 with TRBJ1-6; no reliable D call. This CDR3 has 14 residues. V was clipped by 0 bases and J by 1 base, with 2 bases between them. Per the germline V gene, CDR1 is SGHDT and CDR2 is YYEEEE. The CDR3 protein is CASSLVSYNSPLHF. As DNA, the CDR3 is TGTGCCAGCAGCTTGGTATCCTATAATTCACCCCTCCACTTT. Full variable domain (rest looked up from reference TRBV5-6 and TRBJ1-6): DAGVTQSPTHLIKTRGQQVTLRCSPKSGHDTVSWYQQALGQGPQFIFQYYEEEERQRGNFPDRFSGHQFPNYSSELNVNALLLGDSALYLCASSLVSYNSPLHFGNGTRLTVT.

A few counts support this clone. This chain links TRBV6-1 with TRBJ1-5, with D unresolved. This CDR3 is built from 14 residues. Trimming cost V 9 bases and J 2 bases, with 14 bases left between them. From germline, CDR1 is MNHNS and CDR2 SASEGT. CDR3 sequence (DNA): TGTGCCAGTATCCCGCTGGCGGGCAATCAGCCCCAGCATTTT. Residues: CASIPLAGNQPQHF.

The chain is built from TRBV19 and TRBJ1-5; D not certain. Germline loops: CDR1 LNHDA, CDR2 SQIVND (reference sequence). This CDR3 spans 13 amino acids. V lost 5 bases and J 4 bases, leaving 9 bases between the germline ends. The CDR3 here is CASSFRGNQPQHF. CDR3 bases: TGTGCCAGTAGTTTCCGGGGAAATCAGCCCCAGCATTTT.

V usage is TRBV7-2 and J usage is TRBJ2-3, with 9 bases aligning to TRBD2. The germline V gene encodes CDR1 SGHTA and CDR2 FQGNSA. This CDR3 is built from 16 residues. V lost 5 bases, J lost 6 bases, and 12 bases stayed unmatched. Here the CDR3 reads CASSPGRGRGQDTQYF. Written as DNA, the CDR3 is TGTGCCAGCAGCCCCGGGCGCGGGAGGGGTCAGGATACGCAGTATTTT. The complete variable domain, with remaining parts taken from reference TRBV7-2 and TRBJ2-3, reads GAGVSQSPSNKVTEKGKDVELRCDPISGHTALYWYRQSLGQGLEFLIYFQGNSAPDKSGLPSDRFSAERTGGSVSTLTIQRTQQEDSAVYLCASSPGRGRGQDTQYFGPGTRLTVL.

V and J are TRBV6-4 and TRBJ1-5, with unresolved D. The CDR3 has 14 residues. Germline assignment: CDR1 MRHNA and CDR2 SNTAGT. V dropped 9 bases and J dropped 0 bases, with 12 bases sitting between them. The CDR3 DNA sequence: TGTGCCAGTTCCTCTTCCTATAGCAATCAGCCCCAGCATTTT. Translated: CASSSSYSNQPQHF.

The table lists this clone with a few counts. The chain uses TRBV19 and TRBJ1-2; 7 positions match TRBD1. CDR1 is LNHDA, CDR2 SQIVND, per germline (reference sequence). This CDR3 region has 14 residues. V trimming: 7 bases; J trimming: 8 bases; junction bases outside the gene matches: 13. The CDR3 reads CASIQFTGAGGYTF. For the CDR3, the DNA is TGTGCCAGTATTCAATTCACAGGGGCTGGAGGCTACACCTTC.

The chain is built from TRBV5-6 and TRBJ2-3, with 14 bases lining up with TRBD2. The germline gives CDR1 SGHDT, CDR2 YYEEEE. The V gene end was trimmed by 4 bases and the J gene end by 0 bases; junction bases not matched to a gene: 7. This CDR3 comprises 18 residues. The CDR3 region is CASSLGLAGGSSTDTQYF. In nucleotides, the CDR3 is TGTGCCAGCAGCCTTGGACTAGCGGGGGGTTCTAGCACAGATACGCAGTATTTT.

The sample holds a few counts of this clone. J is TRBJ1-2 and V is TRBV30; 12 bases are a match to TRBD1. Trimming cost V 5 bases and J 4 bases; bases outside gene matches: 8. The CDR3 is 15 amino acids. Germline lookup yields CDR1 GTSNPN and CDR2 SVGIG (reference sequence). CDR3 nucleotide sequence: TGTGCCTGGTCCCGGGACAGGGGGCAAGGCTATGGCTACACCTTC. This encodes CAWSRDRGQGYGYTF.

The chain links TRBV28 to TRBJ1-5; TRBD1 matches 7 bases. Germline trimming cut 5 bases from V and 6 bases from J; bases unmatched to any gene: 7. CDR3 length equals 14 residues. In germline, CDR1 is MDHEN, CDR2 SYDVKM. In nucleotides, the CDR3 is TGTGCCAGCAGTCCAGACAGGGTATCTCAGCCCCAGCATTTT. Its protein is CASSPDRVSQPQHF.

The gene calls are TRBV18 and TRBJ1-1; 8 bases map to TRBD1. The CDR3 totals 13 residues. In germline, CDR1 is KGHSH, CDR2 LQKENI. V lost 5 bases and J lost 6; bases outside the gene matches: 5. CDR3 sequence: CASSDRGESEAFF. CDR3 DNA: TGTGCCAGCTCAGACAGGGGAGAATCTGAAGCTTTCTTT.

This chain uses TRBV10-3 with TRBJ2-5, with 7 bases that match TRBD1. TRBJ2-7 matches the DNA end more closely, so the J call is doubtful. Germline-derived CDR1 and CDR2 are ENHRY and SYGVKD. The CDR3 is 13 residues long. The chain's CDR3 is CAISPGQSYEQYF. CDR3 in DNA: TGTGCCATCAGTCCGGGACAGTCCTACGAGCAGTACTTC.

The V call is TRBV5-1, the J call TRBJ2-7; D is perhaps TRBD2 (6 bases). Trimming took off 7 bases at V and 0 bases at J, with 17 bases between the two ends. Germline-derived CDR1 and CDR2 are SGHRS and YFSETQ. CDR3 length: 15 amino acids. The CDR3 coding sequence is TGCGCCAGCGGTCATCGAGGCGGGGTCTCCTACGAGCAGTACTTC. Translation: CASGHRGGVSYEQYF. Using reference TRBV5-1 and TRBJ2-7 for the parts outside the CDR3, the full variable domain is KAGVTQTPRYLIKTRGQQVTLSCSPISGHRSVSWYQQTPGQGLQFLFEYFSETQRNKGNFPGRFSGRQFSNSRSEMNVSTLELGDSALYLCASGHRGGVSYEQYFGPGTRLTVT.

The chain combines TRBV2 with TRBJ1-2, with TRBD1 as a possible D gene (6 bases). Germline values: CDR1 SNHLY, CDR2 FYNNEI. CDR3 length: 14 amino acids. V dropped 5 bases and J dropped 2 bases, with 12 bases sitting between them. The CDR3 DNA is TGTGCCAGCAGTTACAGGGACAACAACTATGGCTACACCTTC. Translated: CASSYRDNNYGYTF.

The rearrangement links TRBV4-2 to TRBJ1-1; D is uncertain. Germline-derived CDR1 and CDR2 are LGHNA and YNFKEQ. The CDR3 covers 14 residues. V was cut by 4 bases and J by 1 base, with 10 bases left in between. The DNA for the CDR3 is TGTGCCAGCAGCCGATCCCAGGAGAACACTGAAGCTTTCTTT. Translating gives CASSRSQENTEAFF.

This clone was seen more than once but under ten times. V is TRBV11-3 and J is TRBJ1-2, with a possible D match to TRBD1 (6 bases). The CDR3 sequence is 15 residues long. From germline, CDR1 is SGHNT and CDR2 YENEEA. Trimming left V 0 bases short and J 6 bases short, with 14 bases between. Here the CDR3 DNA reads TGTGCCAGCAGCTTAGATTACAGGGATCGGCATGGCTACACCTTC. Protein sequence: CASSLDYRDRHGYTF.

The chain has TRBV2 and TRBJ2-7; TRBD1 matches at 7 bases. The germline CDR1 and CDR2 sequences are SNHLY and FYNNEI. The CDR3 covers 14 residues. The V gene end was trimmed by 4 bases and the J gene end by 6 bases; junction bases not matched to a gene: 9. CDR3 DNA sequence: TGTGCCAGCAGTGTAATTGAGACAGGGACCGAGCAGTACTTC. It translates to CASSVIETGTEQYF.

This clone was recorded once. The rearrangement links TRBV7-6 to TRBJ2-3, with a weak D call TRBD1 (5 bases). This CDR3 contains 15 residues. Trimming removed 4 bases from V and 4 bases from J, with 15 bases in between. Germline CDR1 reads SGHVS; CDR2 reads FNYEAQ. The DNA for the CDR3 is TGTGCCAGCAGCTCCCAGGGAAACTGGGCAGATACGCAGTATTTT. Its translation is CASSSQGNWADTQYF.

The chain has TRBV29-1 and TRBJ2-7; 8 positions agree with TRBD1. Germline V gene data show CDR1 as SQVTM and CDR2 as ANQGSEA. J lost 2 bases, V lost 6 bases, and 9 bases had no gene match. The CDR3 totals 14 residues. The CDR3 region has the DNA TGCAGCGTGGTGACAGGGGACGGTCCCTACGAGCAGTACTTC. This gives the protein CSVVTGDGPYEQYF.

This chain joins TRBV5-1 and TRBJ2-7; 9 nucleotides match TRBD1. Trimming cost V 4 bases and J 6 bases; bases outside gene matches: 2. Germline lookup yields CDR1 SGHRS and CDR2 YFSETQ. The CDR3 has 12 residues. In DNA form, the CDR3 reads TGCGCCAGCAGCGTGGACAGGGGCGAGCAGTACTTC. It encodes CASSVDRGEQYF.

This chain connects TRBV7-9 to TRBJ1-2, with TRBD1 matching over 7 bases. The CDR3 covers 14 residues. Germline V gives CDR1 SEHNR, CDR2 FQNEAQ (reference sequence). Trimming removed 4 bases from V and 4 bases from J; junction bases left unmatched: 6. The CDR3 nucleotides read TGTGCCAGCAGCTCGTCTGACAGGGCCTATGGCTACACCTTC. Protein: CASSSSDRAYGYTF.

The chain has TRBV15 and TRBJ2-1, with 7 bases fitting TRBD2. V shed 0 bases and J 7 bases; nucleotides not matched to a gene: 9. This CDR3 contains 16 residues. Germline loops: CDR1 LNHNV, CDR2 YYDKDF (reference sequence). This CDR3 is CATSRDRAGRLNEQFF. CDR3 nucleotides: TGTGCCACCAGCAGAGATCGTGCCGGGAGGTTGAATGAGCAGTTCTTC.

A few counts support this clone. This chain's CDR3 is CASSDGGGTEAFF. The CDR3 DNA reads TGCGCCAGCAGTGACGGGGGTGGCACTGAAGCTTTCTTT. V and J are TRBV5-1 and TRBJ1-1; possible D gene TRBD1, 5 bases. The CDR3 is 13 amino acids. Germline V gives CDR1 SGHRS, CDR2 YFSETQ. V was clipped by 5 bases and J by 4 bases, with 12 bases between them.

Here the CDR3 reads CASSAQTGYGNTIYF. Written as DNA, the CDR3 is TGTGCCAGCTCCGCCCAGACAGGGTATGGAAACACCATATATTTT. The rearrangement links TRBV7-2 to TRBJ1-3; 7 nucleotides align to TRBD1. This CDR3 comprises 15 residues. Trimming cost V 8 bases and J 3 bases; bases outside gene matches: 10. The germline V gene has CDR1 SGHTA and CDR2 FQGNSA.